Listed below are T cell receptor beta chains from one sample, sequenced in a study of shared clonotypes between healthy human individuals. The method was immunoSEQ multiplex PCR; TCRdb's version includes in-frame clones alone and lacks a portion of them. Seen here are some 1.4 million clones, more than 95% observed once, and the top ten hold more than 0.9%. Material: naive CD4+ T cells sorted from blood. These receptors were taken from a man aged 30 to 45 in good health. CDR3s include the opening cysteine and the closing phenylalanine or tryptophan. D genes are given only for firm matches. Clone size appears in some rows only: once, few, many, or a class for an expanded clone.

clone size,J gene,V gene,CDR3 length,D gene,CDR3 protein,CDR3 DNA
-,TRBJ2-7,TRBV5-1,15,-,CASSLASRDTYEQYF,TGCGCCAGCAGCTTGGCCAGCCGGGACACCTACGAGCAGTACTTC
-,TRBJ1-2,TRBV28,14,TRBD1,CASSPGQGARGYTF,TGTGCCAGCAGTCCAGGACAGGGGGCTAGAGGCTACACCTTC
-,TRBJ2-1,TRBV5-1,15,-,CASSLQTSDYNEQFF,TGCGCCAGCAGCTTACAAACTTCAGACTACAATGAGCAGTTCTTC
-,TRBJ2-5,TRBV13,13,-,CASSFSMQGTQYF,TGTGCCAGCAGCTTTTCTATGCAAGGAACCCAGTACTTC
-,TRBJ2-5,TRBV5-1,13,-,CASSLYQRETQYF,TGCGCCAGCAGCTTGTATCAGCGAGAGACCCAGTACTTC
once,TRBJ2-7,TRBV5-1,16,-,CASSLAGLSVGYEQYF,TGCGCCAGCAGCTTGGCCGGACTAAGCGTGGGGTACGAGCAGTACTTC
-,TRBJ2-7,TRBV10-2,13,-,CASSKIAEYEQYF,TGCGCCAGCAGCAAGATAGCGGAATACGAGCAGTACTTC
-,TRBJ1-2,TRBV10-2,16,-,CASGGSERRGNYGYTF,TGCGCCAGCGGAGGGTCAGAGCGTCGAGGGAACTATGGCTACACCTTC
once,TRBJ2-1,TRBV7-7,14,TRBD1,CASSLVAGGSEQFF,TGTGCCAGCAGCTTAGTGGCAGGGGGCTCTGAGCAGTTCTTC
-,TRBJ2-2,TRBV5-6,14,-,CASSLVGGTGELFF,TGTGCCAGCAGCTTGGTGGGAGGAACCGGGGAGCTGTTTTTT
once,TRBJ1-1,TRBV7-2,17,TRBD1,CASSVRDRGPLNTEAFF,TGTGCCAGCAGCGTCCGGGACAGGGGGCCTTTAAACACTGAAGCTTTCTTT
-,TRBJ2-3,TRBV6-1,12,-,CASSAPPGSQYF,TGTGCCAGCAGTGCGCCTCCTGGCTCGCAGTATTTT
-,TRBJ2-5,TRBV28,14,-,CASTPPRVQETQYF,TGTGCCAGCACCCCCCCACGGGTCCAAGAGACCCAGTACTTC
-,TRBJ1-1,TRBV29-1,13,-,CSVERVLSPEAFF,TGCAGCGTTGAAAGGGTACTCAGCCCTGAAGCTTTCTTT
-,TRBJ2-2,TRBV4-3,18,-,CASSSIGQGRVVTGELFF,TGCGCCAGCAGCTCTATAGGGCAGGGGCGGGTTGTCACCGGGGAGCTGTTTTTT
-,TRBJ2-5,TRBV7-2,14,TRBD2,CASRSGLGGETQYF,TGTGCCAGCAGATCGGGACTAGGGGGGGAGACCCAGTACTTC